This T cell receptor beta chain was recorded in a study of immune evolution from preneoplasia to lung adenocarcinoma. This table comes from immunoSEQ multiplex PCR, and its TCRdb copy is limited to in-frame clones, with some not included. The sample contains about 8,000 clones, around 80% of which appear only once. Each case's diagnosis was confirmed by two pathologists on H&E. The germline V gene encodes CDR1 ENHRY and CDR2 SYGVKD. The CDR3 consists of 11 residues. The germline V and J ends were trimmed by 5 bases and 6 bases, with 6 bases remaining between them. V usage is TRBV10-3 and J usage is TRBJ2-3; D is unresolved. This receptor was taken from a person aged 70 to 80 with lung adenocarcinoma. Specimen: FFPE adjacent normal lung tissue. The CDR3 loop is CAISSTDTQYF. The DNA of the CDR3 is TGTGCCATCAGTAGTACCGATACGCAGTATTTT.